The T cell receptor beta chain under discussion was sequenced for a study of T cells in Graves' hyperthyroidism and ophthalmopathy. There were TCR beta CDR3 regions amplified from RNA transcripts. HTBI primers were used for first-round RT-PCR of the TCR CDR3. TCRdb processed the multiplex PCR reads anew with MiXCR; each CDR3 protein has one entry. The table has approximately 400,000 distinct CDR3 sequences, roughly 12% seen once. A note on this clonotype: What it binds is not known.

Broader study findings: From stable hyperthyroidism, ophthalmopathy was set apart by a 13 V-J model.

The TCR sequence derives from a man in his thirties or forties with Graves' hyperthyroidism that later progressed to Graves' ophthalmopathy. The source material was blood.

CDR3 residues: CASSPGPTTLGYTF. The CDR3 nucleotides are TGTGCCAGCAGCCCGGGACCTACAACTCTTGGCTACACCTTC. The chain carries TRBV3-1 and TRBJ1-2, with a weak D call TRBD1 (5 bases). Trimming stripped 4 bases from V and 7 bases from J, with 16 bases between. There are 14 residues in the CDR3. Germline lookup yields CDR1 LGHDT and CDR2 YNNKEL (reference sequence).